The sequence of this T cell receptor (beta chain) was determined in a study of OX40 agonist ivuxolimab in advanced cancers. Looking at the study overall: Patients receiving dose escalation had hepatocellular carcinoma, melanoma, renal cell or head and neck cancer.

At baseline, cycle 4 day 1, and cycle 7 day 1, blood was sampled. The assay was immunoSEQ multiplex PCR, and TCRdb's table has in-frame clones only and misses some. The table lists approximately 49,000 clones, around 80% of them singletons. This CDR3 comprises 13 residues. Trimming shortened V by 4 bases and J by 7 bases, and 13 bases separated the two germline ends. CDR1 is PRHDT, CDR2 FYEKMQ, per germline (reference sequence). Sequencing was performed on CD4+ or CD8+ T cells sorted from blood, taken in a trial of the OX40 agonist ivuxolimab. J is TRBJ2-5 and V is TRBV13, with D perhaps matching TRBD2 (5 bases). This clonotype was sampled from an adult with an advanced solid tumor such as melanoma, head and neck, liver or kidney cancer. CDR3 DNA: TGTGCCAGCAGCTCGAAGGCCCGGGGGACCCAGTACTTC. The encoded protein is CASSSKARGTQYF.